Below, 11 T cell receptor beta chains from the same sample are listed, as sequenced in a study of CXCR3-negative and CXCR3-positive naive CD8 T cells. Each TRB cDNA library was prepared by 5' RACE (with UMI labels). With the 5' RACE reads reprocessed, TCRdb shows one record per CDR3 protein and no DNA. The sample has 100,000 or so distinct CDR3 sequences. The specimen was naive CXCR3- CD8+ T cells from blood. Subset defined: CD45RO-CCR7+CD27+CD95- naive CD8+ T cells lacking CXCR3 (TNR3-). The receptors come from a human donor in good health. Some clones in this sample may be carry-over from other donors' samples.

This chain links TRBV29-1 with TRBJ2-7; TCRdb indicates TRBD1, and absent DNA this call remains unverified. CDR1 SQVTM and CDR2 ANQGSEA come from the germline V gene. The CDR3 length is 14 residues. The CDR3 loop is CSVEGDRESSEQYF.

The chain recombines TRBV18 with TRBJ1-5; TCRdb outputs TRBD1, but without DNA this stays unchecked. This CDR3 has 15 residues. The germline V gene encodes CDR1 KGHSH and CDR2 LQKENI. The CDR3 reads CASSLDSTEYQPQHF.

V usage is TRBV29-1 and J usage is TRBJ2-7. The CDR3 has 13 residues. The germline V gene encodes CDR1 SQVTM and CDR2 ANQGSEA. CDR3 sequence: CSVEDRWGYEQYF.

This sequence joins TRBV7-3 and TRBJ2-3; TCRdb outputs TRBD2, but without DNA this stays unchecked. Germline V gives CDR1 SGHTA, CDR2 FQGTGA. This CDR3 comprises 15 residues. CDR3 protein: CASSLGLAGTDTQYF.

The chain carries TRBV14 and TRBJ2-1. CDR1 and CDR2 (germline): SGHDN, FVKESK. The length of the CDR3 is 15 residues. The CDR3 region is CASSPYRGSYNEQFF.

V is TRBV28 and J is TRBJ2-7. The CDR3 runs 11 residues. Looked up from germline, CDR1 is MDHEN and CDR2 is SYDVKM. This chain's CDR3 is CASSPKREQYF.

This chain joins TRBV15 and TRBJ2-5; TCRdb indicates TRBD1, and absent DNA this call remains unverified. CDR1 is LNHNV, CDR2 YYDKDF, per germline (reference sequence). The CDR3 loop spans 13 amino acids. The CDR3 reads CATSPAGSETQYF.

The chain combines TRBV7-9 with TRBJ2-2. The CDR3 is made up of 11 amino acids. CDR1 SEHNR and CDR2 FQNEAQ come from the germline V gene (reference sequence). The CDR3 loop reads CASTSDGELFF.

J is TRBJ1-5 and V is TRBV20-1; the TCRdb call, TRBD1, lacks DNA for checking. The CDR3 contains 14 residues. Germline loops: CDR1 DFQATT, CDR2 SNEGSKA (reference sequence). The CDR3 loop reads CSARDEYDNQPQHF.

J is TRBJ2-7 and V is TRBV20-1. Germline values: CDR1 DFQATT, CDR2 SNEGSKA (reference sequence). The CDR3 contains 12 residues. This CDR3 reads CSARERDYEQYF.

This chain uses TRBV6-2 or TRBV6-3 with TRBJ2-7. Per the germline V gene, CDR1 is MNHEY and CDR2 is SVGEGT. This CDR3 is built from 11 residues. The CDR3 spells CASSYDYEQYF.